The 5 T cell receptor beta chains listed next were all sequenced from one sample in a study of blood T cells in healthy people across ages. Through a sample-barcoded 5' primer and a J-beta primer mix, a second PCR was run for roughly 6 to 11 cycles. Each CDR3 protein is one row after TCRdb ran MiXCR on the 5' RACE reads. The table includes about 780,000 distinct CDR3 sequences, more than 25% detected once. Separately, the same data were catalogued under a study of T cells of mothers and their children.

The source material was blood. These receptors were obtained from a boy aged 5-17 years in good health.

The genes are TRBV29-1 and TRBJ1-2; perhaps TRBD1 as D (5 bases). The germline gives CDR1 SQVTM, CDR2 ANQGSEA. The CDR3 extends over 15 amino acids. Trimming cost V 4 bases and J 4 bases, with 19 bases left between them. CDR3 residues: CSVVGREGLGYGYTF. Written as DNA, the CDR3 is TGCAGCGTTGTGGGGCGCGAAGGGCTGGGCTATGGCTACACCTTC.

This clonotype was seen more than once but under ten times. This sequence joins TRBV7-9 and TRBJ2-5, with a weak D call TRBD1 (5 bases). Trimming removed 1 base at V and 5 bases at J, with 14 bases between. This CDR3 spans 15 amino acids. Germline lookup yields CDR1 SEHNR and CDR2 FQNEAQ (reference sequence). The CDR3 DNA reads TGTGCCAGCAGCTTAGGAGTGGGGCCCAGGGAGACCCAGTACTTC. Its protein is CASSLGVGPRETQYF.

The sample holds a few counts of this clonotype. V and J are TRBV12-5 and TRBJ2-7, with 8 bases fitting TRBD1. The V gene end was trimmed by 6 bases and the J gene end by 4 bases; junction bases not matched to a gene: 8. The CDR3 sequence is 14 residues long. The germline CDR1 and CDR2 sequences are LGHNT and FRNRAP. The CDR3 loop is CASGLDRGWYEQYF. CDR3 coding DNA: TGTGCTAGTGGACTCGACAGGGGATGGTACGAGCAGTACTTC.

This clonotype turned up a few times. CDR3 in DNA: TGTGCCATCACGTTTACCCCCCAGCGAGGCTACACCTTC. Its translation: CAITFTPQRGYTF. The chain has TRBV10-3 and TRBJ1-2; no clear D. Germline V gives CDR1 ENHRY, CDR2 SYGVKD. This CDR3 region has 13 residues. The V gene lost 7 bases and the J gene lost 8 bases, with 17 bases spanning the gap.

This rearrangement joins TRBV10-3 to TRBJ1-1; 8 bases map to TRBD1. The CDR3 length is 17 residues. Germline lookup yields CDR1 ENHRY and CDR2 SYGVKD. V gave up 1 base and J gave up 3 bases; unmatched junction bases: 10. CDR3 region: CAISEFRQGLGYTEAFF. The CDR3 DNA is TGTGCCATCAGTGAGTTTCGACAGGGGTTAGGTTACACTGAAGCTTTCTTT.